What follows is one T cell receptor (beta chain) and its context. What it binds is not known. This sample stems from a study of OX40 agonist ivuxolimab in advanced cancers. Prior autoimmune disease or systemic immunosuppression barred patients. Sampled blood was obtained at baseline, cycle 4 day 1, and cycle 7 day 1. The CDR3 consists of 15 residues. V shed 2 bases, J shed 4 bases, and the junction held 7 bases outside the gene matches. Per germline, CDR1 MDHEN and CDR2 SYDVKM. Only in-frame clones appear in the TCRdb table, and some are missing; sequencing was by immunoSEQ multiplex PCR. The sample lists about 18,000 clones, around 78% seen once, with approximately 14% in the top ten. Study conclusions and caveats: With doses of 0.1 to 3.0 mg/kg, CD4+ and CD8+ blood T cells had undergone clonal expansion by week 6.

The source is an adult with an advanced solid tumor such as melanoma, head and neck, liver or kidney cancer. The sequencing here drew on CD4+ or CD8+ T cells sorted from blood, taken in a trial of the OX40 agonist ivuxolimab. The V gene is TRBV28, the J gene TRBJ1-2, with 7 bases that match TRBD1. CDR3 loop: CASSLGGGSLYGYTF. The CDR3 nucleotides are TGTGCCAGCAGTTTAGGAGGGGGCAGCCTCTATGGCTACACCTTC.